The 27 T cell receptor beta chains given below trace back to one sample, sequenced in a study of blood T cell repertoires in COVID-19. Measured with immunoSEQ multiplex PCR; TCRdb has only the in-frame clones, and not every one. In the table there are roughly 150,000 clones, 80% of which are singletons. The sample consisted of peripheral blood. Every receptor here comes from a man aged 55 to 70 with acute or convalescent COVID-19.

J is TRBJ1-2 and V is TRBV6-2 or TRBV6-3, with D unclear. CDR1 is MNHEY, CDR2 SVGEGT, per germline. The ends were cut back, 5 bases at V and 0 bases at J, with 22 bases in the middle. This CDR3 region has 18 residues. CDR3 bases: TGTGCCAGCAGTCCACCAATGGGCCGATACCTCGCTAACTATGGCTACACCTTC. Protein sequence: CASSPPMGRYLANYGYTF.

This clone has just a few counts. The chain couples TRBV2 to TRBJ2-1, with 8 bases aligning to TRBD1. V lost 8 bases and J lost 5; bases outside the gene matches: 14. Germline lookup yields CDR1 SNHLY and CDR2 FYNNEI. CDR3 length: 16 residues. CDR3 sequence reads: CASRPDRGGWDNEQFF. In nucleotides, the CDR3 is TGTGCCAGCCGGCCAGACAGGGGCGGATGGGACAATGAGCAGTTCTTC.

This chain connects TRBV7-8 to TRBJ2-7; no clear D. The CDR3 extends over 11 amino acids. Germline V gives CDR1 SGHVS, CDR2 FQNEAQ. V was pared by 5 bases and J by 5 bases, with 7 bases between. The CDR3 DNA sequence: TGTGCCAGCAGCCCGCGGAACGAGCAGTACTTC. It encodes CASSPRNEQYF.

The CDR3 region is CASSLDTGGTEAFF. CDR3 bases: TGCGCCAGCAGCTTGGATACGGGCGGGACTGAAGCTTTCTTT. The gene calls are TRBV5-1 and TRBJ1-1; no definite D call. This CDR3 comprises 14 residues. V lost 0 bases, J lost 5 bases, and 11 bases lay in between. The germline CDR1 and CDR2 sequences are SGHRS and YFSETQ.

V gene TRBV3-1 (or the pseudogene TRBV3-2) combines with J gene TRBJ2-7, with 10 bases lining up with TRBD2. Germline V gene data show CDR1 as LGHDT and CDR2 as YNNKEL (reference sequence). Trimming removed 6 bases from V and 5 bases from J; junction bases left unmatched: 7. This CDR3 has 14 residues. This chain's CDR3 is CASSSTSGINEQYF. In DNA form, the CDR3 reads TGTGCCAGCAGTTCAACTAGCGGGATTAACGAGCAGTACTTC.

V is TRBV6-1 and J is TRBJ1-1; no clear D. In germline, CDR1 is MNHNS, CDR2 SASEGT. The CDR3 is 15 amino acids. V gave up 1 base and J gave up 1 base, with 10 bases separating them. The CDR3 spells CASSEGAVRNTEAFF. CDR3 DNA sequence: TGTGCCAGCAGTGAAGGGGCTGTTCGGAACACTGAAGCTTTCTTT.

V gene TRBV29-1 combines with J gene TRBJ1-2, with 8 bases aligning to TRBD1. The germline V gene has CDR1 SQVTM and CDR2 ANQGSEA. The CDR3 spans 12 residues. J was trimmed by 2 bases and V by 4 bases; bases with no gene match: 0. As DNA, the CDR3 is TGCAGCGTTGGGGACAGGAACTATGGCTACACCTTC. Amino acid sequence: CSVGDRNYGYTF.

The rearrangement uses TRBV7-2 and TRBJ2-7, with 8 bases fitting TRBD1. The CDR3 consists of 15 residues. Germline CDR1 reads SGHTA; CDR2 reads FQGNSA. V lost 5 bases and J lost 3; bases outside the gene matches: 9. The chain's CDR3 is CASSPGAGGGYEQYF. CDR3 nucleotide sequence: TGTGCCAGCAGCCCCGGGGCAGGGGGCGGCTACGAGCAGTACTTC.

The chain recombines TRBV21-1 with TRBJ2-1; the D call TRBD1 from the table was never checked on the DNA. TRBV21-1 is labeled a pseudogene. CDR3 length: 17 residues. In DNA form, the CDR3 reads TGTGCCAGCAGCAAAGAGGGGTCTGACAGCTCCTACAATGAGCAGTTCTTC. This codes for CASSKEGSDSSYNEQFF.

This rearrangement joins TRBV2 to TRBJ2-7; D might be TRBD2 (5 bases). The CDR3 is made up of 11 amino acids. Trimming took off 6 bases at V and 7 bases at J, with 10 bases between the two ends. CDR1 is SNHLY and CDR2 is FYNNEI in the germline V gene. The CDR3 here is CASRGSGEQYF. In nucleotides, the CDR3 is TGTGCCAGCAGGGGGTCGGGGGAGCAGTACTTC.

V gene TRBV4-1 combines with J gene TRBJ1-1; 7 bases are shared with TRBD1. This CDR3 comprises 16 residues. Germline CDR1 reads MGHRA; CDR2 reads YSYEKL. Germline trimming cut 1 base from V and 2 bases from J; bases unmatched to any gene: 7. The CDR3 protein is CASSQVQGQINTEAFF. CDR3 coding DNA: TGCGCCAGCAGCCAAGTGCAGGGACAGATCAACACTGAAGCTTTCTTT.

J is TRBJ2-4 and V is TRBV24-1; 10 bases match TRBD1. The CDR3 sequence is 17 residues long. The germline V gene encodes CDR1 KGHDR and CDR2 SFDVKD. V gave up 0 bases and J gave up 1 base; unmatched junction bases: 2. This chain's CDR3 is CATSDLDRGRAKNIQYF. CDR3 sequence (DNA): TGTGCCACCAGTGATTTGGACAGGGGGCGCGCCAAAAACATTCAGTACTTC.

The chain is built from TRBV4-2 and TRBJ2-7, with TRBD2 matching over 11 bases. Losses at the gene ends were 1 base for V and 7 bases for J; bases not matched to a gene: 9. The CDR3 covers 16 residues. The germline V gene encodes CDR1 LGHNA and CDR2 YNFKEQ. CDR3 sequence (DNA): TGTGCCAGCAGCCAAGGCCCCACTAGCGGGAGTGGAGAGCAGTACTTC. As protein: CASSQGPTSGSGEQYF.

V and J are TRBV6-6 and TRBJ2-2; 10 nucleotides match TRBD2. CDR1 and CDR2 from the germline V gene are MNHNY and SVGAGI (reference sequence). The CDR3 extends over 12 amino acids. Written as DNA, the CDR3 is TGTGCAGCGGGAGGGGGCACCGGGGAGCTGTTTTTT. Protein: CAAGGGTGELFF.

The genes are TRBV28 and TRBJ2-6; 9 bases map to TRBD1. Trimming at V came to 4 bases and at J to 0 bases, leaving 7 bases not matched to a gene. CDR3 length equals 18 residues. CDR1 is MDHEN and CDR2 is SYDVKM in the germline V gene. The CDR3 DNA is TGTGCCAGCAGTTCAGCCGGGACAGGGCCCTCTGGGGCCAACGTCCTGACTTTC. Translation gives CASSSAGTGPSGANVLTF. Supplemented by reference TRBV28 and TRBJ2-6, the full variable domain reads DVKVTQSSRYLVKRTGEKVFLECVQDMDHENMFWYRQDPGLGLRLIYFSYDVKMKEKGDIPEGYSVSREKKERFSLILESASTNQTSMYLCASSSAGTGPSGANVLTFGAGSRLTVL.

CDR3: CASSRVTEAFF. The DNA of the CDR3 is TGTGCCAGCAGCCGTGTCACTGAAGCTTTCTTT. The V gene is TRBV7-2, the J gene TRBJ1-1; D is ambiguous. This CDR3 region has 11 residues. V lost 5 bases and J 4 bases, leaving 5 bases between the germline ends. Germline assignment: CDR1 SGHTA and CDR2 FQGNSA.

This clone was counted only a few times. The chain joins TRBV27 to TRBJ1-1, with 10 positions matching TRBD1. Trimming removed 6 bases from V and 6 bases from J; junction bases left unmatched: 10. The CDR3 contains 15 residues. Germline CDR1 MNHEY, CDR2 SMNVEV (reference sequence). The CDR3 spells CASSLDRGRGAEAFF. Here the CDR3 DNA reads TGTGCCAGCAGCCTAGACAGGGGGCGCGGGGCTGAAGCTTTCTTT.

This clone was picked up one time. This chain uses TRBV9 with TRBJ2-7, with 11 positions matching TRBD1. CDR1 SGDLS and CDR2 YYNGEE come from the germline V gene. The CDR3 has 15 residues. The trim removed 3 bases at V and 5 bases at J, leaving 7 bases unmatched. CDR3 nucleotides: TGTGCCAGCAGCGCCGGGACAGGGGGTCTACACGAGCAGTACTTC. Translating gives CASSAGTGGLHEQYF.

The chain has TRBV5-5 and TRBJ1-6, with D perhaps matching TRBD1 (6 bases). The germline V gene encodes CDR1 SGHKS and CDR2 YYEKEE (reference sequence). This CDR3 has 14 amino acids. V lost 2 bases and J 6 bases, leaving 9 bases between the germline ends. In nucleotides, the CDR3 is TGTGCCAGCAGCTTAGGACAGATTAATTCACCCCTCCACTTT. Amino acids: CASSLGQINSPLHF.

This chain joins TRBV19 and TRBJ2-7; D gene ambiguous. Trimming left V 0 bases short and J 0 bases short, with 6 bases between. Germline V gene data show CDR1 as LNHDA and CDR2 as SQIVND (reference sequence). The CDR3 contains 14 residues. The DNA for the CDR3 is TGTGCCAGTAGTATAGATGTCATCTCCTACGAGCAGTACTTC. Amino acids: CASSIDVISYEQYF.

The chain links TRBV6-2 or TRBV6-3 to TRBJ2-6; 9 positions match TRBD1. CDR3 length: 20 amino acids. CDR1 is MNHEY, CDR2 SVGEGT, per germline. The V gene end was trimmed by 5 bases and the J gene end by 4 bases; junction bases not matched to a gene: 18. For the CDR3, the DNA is TGTGCCAGCAGTGCTCCCTTCGGGACAGGGTCAGGTGGCGGGGCCAACGTCCTGACTTTC. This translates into CASSAPFGTGSGGGANVLTF.

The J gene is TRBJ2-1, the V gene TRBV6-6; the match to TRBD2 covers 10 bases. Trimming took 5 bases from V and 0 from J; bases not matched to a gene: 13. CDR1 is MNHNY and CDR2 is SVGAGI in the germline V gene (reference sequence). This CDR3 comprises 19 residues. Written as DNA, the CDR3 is TGTGCCAGCAGTCTCAACCAGGGGTTAGCGGGGGGCTCCTACAATGAGCAGTTCTTC. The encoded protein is CASSLNQGLAGGSYNEQFF.

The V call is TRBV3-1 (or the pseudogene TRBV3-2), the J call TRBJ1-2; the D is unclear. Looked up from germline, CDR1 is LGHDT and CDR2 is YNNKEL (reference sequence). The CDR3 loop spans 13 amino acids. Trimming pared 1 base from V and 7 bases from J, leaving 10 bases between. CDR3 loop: CASSQGSFPGYTF. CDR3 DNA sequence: TGTGCCAGCAGCCAAGGTTCATTCCCTGGCTACACCTTC.

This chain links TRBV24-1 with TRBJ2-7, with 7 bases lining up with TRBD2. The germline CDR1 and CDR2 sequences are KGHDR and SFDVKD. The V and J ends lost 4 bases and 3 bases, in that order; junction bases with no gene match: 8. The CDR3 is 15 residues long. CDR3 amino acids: CATSEGGRLSYEQYF. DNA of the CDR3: TGTGCCACCAGTGAAGGCGGGAGACTTAGCTACGAGCAGTACTTC.

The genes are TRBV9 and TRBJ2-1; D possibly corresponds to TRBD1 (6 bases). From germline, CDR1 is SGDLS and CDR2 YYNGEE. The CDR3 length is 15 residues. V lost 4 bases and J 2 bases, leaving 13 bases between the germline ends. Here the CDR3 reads CASSPDRIPYNEQFF. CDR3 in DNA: TGTGCCAGCAGCCCCGACAGGATACCCTACAATGAGCAGTTCTTC.

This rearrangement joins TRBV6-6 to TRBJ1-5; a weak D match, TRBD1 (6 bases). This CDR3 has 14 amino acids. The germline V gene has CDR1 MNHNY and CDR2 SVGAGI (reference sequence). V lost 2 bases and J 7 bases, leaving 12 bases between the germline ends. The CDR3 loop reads CASSYVGAGQPQHF. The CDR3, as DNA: TGTGCCAGCAGTTACGTGGGGGCGGGCCAGCCCCAGCATTTT.

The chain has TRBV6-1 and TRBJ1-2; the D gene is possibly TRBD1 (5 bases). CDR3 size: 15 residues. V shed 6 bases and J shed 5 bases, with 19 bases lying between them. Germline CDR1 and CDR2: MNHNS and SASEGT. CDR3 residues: CASRIGTAGRYGYTF. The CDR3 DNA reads TGTGCCAGCAGAATAGGGACCGCAGGGAGGTATGGCTACACCTTC.